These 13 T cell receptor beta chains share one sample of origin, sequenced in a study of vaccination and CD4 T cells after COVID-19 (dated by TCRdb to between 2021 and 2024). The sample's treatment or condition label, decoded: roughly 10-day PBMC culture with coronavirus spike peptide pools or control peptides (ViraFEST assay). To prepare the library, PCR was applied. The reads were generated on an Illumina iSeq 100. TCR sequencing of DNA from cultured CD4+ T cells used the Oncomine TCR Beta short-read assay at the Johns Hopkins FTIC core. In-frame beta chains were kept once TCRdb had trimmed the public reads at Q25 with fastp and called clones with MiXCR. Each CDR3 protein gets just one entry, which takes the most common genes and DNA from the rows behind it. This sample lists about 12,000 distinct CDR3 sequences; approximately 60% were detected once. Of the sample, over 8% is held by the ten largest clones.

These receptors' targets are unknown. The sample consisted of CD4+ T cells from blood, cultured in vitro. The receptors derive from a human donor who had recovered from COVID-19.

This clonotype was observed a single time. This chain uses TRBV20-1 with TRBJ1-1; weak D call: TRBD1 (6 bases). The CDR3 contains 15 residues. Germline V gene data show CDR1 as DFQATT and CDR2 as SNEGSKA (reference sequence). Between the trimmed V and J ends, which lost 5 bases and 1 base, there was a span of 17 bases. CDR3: CSAFPLTGQNTEAFF. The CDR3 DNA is TGCAGTGCTTTCCCCCTGACAGGTCAGAACACTGAAGCTTTCTTT.

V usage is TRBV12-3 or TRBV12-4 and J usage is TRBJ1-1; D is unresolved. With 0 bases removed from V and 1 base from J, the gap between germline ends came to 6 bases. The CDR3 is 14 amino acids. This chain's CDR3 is CASSLAPGNTEAFF. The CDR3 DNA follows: TGTGCCAGCAGTTTAGCGCCGGGGAACACTGAAGCTTTCTTT.

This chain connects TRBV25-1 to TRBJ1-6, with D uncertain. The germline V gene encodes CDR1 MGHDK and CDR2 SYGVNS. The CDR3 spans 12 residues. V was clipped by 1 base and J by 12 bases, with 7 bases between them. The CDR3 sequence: CASSESQRPLHF. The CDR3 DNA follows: TGTGCCAGCAGTGAATCACAACGACCCCTCCACTTT.

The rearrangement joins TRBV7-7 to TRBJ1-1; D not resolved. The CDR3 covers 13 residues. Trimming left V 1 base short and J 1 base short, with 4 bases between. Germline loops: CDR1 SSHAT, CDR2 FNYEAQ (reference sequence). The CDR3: CASSLGQNTEAFF. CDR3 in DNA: TGTGCCAGCAGCTTAGGTCAGAACACTGAAGCTTTCTTT.

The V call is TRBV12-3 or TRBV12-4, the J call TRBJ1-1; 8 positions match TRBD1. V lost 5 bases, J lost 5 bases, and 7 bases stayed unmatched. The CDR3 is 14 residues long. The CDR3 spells CASSQQGGTTEAFF. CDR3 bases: TGTGCCAGCAGTCAACAGGGGGGTACGACTGAAGCTTTCTTT.

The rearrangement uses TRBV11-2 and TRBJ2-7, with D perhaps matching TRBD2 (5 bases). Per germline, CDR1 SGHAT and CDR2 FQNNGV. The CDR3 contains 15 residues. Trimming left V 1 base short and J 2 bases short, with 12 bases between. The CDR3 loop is CASSLVETTAYEQYF. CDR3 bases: TGTGCCAGCAGCTTAGTTGAGACTACGGCCTACGAGCAGTACTTC.

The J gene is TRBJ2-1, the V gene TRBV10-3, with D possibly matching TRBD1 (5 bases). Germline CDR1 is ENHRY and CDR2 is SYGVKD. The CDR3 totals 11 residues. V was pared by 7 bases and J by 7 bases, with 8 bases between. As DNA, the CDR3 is TGTGCCATCAAAGGGGTAAATGAGCAGTTCTTC. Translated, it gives CAIKGVNEQFF.

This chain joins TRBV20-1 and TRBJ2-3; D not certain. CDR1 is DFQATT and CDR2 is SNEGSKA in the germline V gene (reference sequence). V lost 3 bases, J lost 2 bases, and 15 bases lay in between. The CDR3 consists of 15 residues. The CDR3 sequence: CSARGARQHTDTQYF. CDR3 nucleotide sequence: TGCAGTGCTAGGGGTGCTCGCCAGCACACAGATACGCAGTATTTT.

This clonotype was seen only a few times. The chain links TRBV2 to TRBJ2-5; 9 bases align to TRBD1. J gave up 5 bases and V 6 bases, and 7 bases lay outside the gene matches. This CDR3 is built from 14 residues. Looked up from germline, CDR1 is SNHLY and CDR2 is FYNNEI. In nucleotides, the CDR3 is TGTGCCAGCAGCGAACAGGGGGCTGGGGAGACCCAGTACTTC. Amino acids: CASSEQGAGETQYF.

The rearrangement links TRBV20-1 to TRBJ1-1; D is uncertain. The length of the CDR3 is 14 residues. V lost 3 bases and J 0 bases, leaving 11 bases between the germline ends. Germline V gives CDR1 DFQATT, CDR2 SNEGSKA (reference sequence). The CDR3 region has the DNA TGCAGTGCTAGTAAGCAGGCGTTGAACACTGAAGCTTTCTTT. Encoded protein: CSASKQALNTEAFF.

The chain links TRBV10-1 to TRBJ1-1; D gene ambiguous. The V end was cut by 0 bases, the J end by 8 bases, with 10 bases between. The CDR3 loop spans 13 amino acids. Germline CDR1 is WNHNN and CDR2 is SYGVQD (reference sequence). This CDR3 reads CASSESIRAEAFF. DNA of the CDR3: TGCGCCAGCAGTGAGTCAATTAGGGCCGAAGCTTTCTTT.

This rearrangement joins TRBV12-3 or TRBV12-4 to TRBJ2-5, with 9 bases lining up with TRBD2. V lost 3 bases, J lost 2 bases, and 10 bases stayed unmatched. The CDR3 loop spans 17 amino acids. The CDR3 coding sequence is TGTGCCAGCAGTTTCGGTGGGGTAGCGGGAGATCAAGAGACCCAGTACTTC. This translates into CASSFGGVAGDQETQYF.

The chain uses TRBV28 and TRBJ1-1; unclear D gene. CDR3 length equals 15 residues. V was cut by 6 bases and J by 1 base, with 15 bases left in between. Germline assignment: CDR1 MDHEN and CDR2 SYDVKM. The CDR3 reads CASSQHAPQNTEAFF. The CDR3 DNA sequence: TGTGCCAGCAGCCAACACGCACCACAGAACACTGAAGCTTTCTTT.